This T cell receptor beta chain was documented in a study of blood T cell repertoires in COVID-19. Looking at the study overall: Italy, Spain and the United States were the sources of the convalescent and acute COVID-19 samples. The cDNA or gDNA used as material had been derived from T cells, B-cell-depleted T cells, or PBMCs.

Germline V lookup: CDR1 LNHNV, CDR2 YYDKDF (reference sequence). This CDR3 comprises 15 residues. V was pared by 4 bases and J by 2 bases, with 15 bases between. Authors' data handling: Amplifying reference gene primers gave estimates of nucleated cell counts. Using immunoSEQ multiplex PCR, the repertoire was profiled, and TCRdb retains in-frame clones only, with some absent. The V and J calls and clone size were taken over from that table, and D and trimming were inferred from the DNA. The sample carries a few hundred thousand clones, around 80% recorded once. The material sequenced was peripheral blood. The clonotype was recovered from a man between 60 and 70 years old with acute or convalescent COVID-19. The gene calls are TRBV15 and TRBJ2-7; D remains ambiguous. CDR3 sequence: CATSKVTGSAYEQYF. CDR3 coding DNA: TGTGCCACCAGCAAAGTGACGGGTTCGGCCTACGAGCAGTACTTC.